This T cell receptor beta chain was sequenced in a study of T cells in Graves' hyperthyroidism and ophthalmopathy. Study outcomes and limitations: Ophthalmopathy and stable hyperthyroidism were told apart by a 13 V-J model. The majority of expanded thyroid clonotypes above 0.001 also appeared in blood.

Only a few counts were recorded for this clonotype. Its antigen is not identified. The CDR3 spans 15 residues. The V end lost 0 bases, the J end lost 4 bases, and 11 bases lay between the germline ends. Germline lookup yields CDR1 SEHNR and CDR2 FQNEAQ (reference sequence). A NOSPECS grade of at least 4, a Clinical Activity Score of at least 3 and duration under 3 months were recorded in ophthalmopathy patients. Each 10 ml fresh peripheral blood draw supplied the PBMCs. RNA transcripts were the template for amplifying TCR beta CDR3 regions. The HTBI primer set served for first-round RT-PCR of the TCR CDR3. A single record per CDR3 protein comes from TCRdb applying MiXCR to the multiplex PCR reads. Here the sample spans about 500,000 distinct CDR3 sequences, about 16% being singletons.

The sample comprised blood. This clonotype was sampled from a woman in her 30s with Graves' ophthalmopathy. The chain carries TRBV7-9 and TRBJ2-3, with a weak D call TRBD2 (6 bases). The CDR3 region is CASSLAGGAADTQYF. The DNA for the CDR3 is TGTGCCAGCAGCTTAGCGGGAGGCGCGGCAGATACGCAGTATTTT.